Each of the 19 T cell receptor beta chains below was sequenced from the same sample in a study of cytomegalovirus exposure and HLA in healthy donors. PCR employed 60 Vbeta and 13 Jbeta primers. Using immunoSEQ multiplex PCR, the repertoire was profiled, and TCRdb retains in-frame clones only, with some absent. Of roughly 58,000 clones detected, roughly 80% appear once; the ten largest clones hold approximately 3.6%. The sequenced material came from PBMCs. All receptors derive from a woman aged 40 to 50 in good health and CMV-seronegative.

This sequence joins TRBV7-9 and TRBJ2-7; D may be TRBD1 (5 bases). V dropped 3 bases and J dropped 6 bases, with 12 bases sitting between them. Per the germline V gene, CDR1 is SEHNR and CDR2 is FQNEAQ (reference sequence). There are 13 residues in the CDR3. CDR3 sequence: CASSLAEGVEQYF. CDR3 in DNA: TGTGCCAGCAGCTTGGCGGAAGGGGTCGAGCAGTACTTC. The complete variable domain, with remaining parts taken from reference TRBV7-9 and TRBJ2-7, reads DTGVSQNPRHKITKRGQNVTFRCDPISEHNRLYWYRQTLGQGPEFLTYFQNEAQLEKSRLLSDRFSAERPKGSFSTLEIQRTEQGDSAMYLCASSLAEGVEQYFGPGTRLTVT.

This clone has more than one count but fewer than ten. The CDR3 spells CASSLEVLAGYNEQFF. The CDR3 DNA is TGCGCCAGCAGCTTGGAGGTACTAGCGGGTTACAATGAGCAGTTCTTC. This chain links TRBV5-1 with TRBJ2-1; 9 nucleotides align to TRBD2. There are 16 residues in the CDR3. The germline CDR1 and CDR2 sequences are SGHRS and YFSETQ. V shed 0 bases and J 4 bases; nucleotides not matched to a gene: 5.

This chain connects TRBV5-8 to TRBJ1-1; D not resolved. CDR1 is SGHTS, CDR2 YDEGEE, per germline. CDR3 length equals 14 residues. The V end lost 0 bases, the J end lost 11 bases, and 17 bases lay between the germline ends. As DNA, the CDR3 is TGTGCCAGCAGCTTGGACGTCAGAGGAGCAACGGCTTTCTTT. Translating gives CASSLDVRGATAFF.

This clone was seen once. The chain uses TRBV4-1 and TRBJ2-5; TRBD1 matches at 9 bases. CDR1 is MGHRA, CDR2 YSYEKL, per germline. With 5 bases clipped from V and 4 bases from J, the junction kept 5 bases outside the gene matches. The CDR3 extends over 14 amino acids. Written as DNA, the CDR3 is TGCGCCAGCAGCACAGGGGGCGTGTTAGAGACCCAGTACTTC. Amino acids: CASSTGGVLETQYF.

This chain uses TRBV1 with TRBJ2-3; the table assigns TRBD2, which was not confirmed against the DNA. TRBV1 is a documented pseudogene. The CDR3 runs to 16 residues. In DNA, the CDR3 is TGCACCAGCGGCCAAGTCAGGACTAGCGACACAGATACGCAGTATTTT. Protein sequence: CTSGQVRTSDTDTQYF.

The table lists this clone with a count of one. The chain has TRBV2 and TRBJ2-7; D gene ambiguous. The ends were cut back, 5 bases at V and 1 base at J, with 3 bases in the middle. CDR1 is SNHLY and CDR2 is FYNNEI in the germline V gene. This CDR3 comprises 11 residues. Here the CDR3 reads CASSLSYEQYF. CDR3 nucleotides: TGTGCCAGCAGTCTTTCCTACGAGCAGTACTTC. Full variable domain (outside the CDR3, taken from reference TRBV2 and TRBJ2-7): EPEVTQTPSHQVTQMGQEVILRCVPISNHLYFYWYRQILGQKVEFLVSFYNNEISEKSEIFDDQFSVERPDGSNFTLKIRSTKLEDSAMYFCASSLSYEQYFGPGTRLTVT.

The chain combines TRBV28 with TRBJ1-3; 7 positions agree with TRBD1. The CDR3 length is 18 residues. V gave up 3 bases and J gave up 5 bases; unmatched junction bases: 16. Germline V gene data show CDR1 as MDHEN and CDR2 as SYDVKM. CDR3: CASSFYDIRDSPRNTIYF. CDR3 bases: TGTGCCAGCAGTTTCTACGACATCCGGGACAGCCCTAGAAACACCATATATTTT. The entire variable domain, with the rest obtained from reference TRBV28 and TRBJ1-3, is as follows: DVKVTQSSRYLVKRTGEKVFLECVQDMDHENMFWYRQDPGLGLRLIYFSYDVKMKEKGDIPEGYSVSREKKERFSLILESASTNQTSMYLCASSFYDIRDSPRNTIYFGEGSWLTVV.

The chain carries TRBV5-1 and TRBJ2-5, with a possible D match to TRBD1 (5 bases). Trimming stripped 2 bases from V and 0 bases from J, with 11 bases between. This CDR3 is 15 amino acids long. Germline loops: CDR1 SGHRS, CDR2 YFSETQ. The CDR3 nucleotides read TGCGCCAGCAGCTTAGGAGACAGCTACCAAGAGACCCAGTACTTC. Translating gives CASSLGDSYQETQYF.

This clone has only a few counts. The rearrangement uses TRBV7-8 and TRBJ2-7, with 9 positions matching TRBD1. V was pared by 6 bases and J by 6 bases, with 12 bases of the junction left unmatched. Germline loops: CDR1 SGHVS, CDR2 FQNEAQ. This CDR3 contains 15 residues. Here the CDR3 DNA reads TGTGCCAGCAGTTTGGAGGACAGGGGAGGGGTCGAGCAGTACTTC. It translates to CASSLEDRGGVEQYF.

Here the CDR3 DNA reads TGCGCCAGCATGGGCGAGAACACCGGGGAGCTGTTTTTT. This gives the protein CASMGENTGELFF. The gene calls are TRBV10-1 and TRBJ2-2; D is unclear. Trimming took off 7 bases at V and 1 base at J, with 7 bases between the two ends. CDR3 length: 13 residues. CDR1 and CDR2 (germline): WNHNN, SYGVQD (reference sequence).

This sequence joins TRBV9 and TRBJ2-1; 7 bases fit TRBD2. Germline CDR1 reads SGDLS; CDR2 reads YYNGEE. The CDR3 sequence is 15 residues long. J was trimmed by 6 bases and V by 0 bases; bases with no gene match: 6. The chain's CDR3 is CASSVGTSVGNEQFF. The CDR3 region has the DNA TGTGCCAGCAGCGTAGGGACTAGTGTGGGCAATGAGCAGTTCTTC.

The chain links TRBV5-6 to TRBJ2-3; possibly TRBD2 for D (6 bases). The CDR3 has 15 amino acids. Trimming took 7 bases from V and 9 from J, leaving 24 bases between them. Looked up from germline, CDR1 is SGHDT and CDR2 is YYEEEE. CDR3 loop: CASAGFRDAQMTQYF. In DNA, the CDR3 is TGTGCCAGCGCGGGGTTTCGCGATGCACAGATGACGCAGTATTTT.

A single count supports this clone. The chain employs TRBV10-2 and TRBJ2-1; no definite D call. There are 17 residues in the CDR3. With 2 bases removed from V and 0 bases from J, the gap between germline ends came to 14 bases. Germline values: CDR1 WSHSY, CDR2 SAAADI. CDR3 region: CASSEVNWRSSYNEQFF. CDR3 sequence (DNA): TGCGCCAGCAGTGAGGTGAACTGGAGAAGCTCCTACAATGAGCAGTTCTTC.

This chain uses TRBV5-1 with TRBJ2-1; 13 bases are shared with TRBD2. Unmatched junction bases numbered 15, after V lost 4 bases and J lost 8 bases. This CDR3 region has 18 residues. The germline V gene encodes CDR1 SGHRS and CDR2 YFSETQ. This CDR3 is CASSGGTSGILFPHEQFF. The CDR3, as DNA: TGCGCCAGCAGCGGCGGGACTAGCGGGATCCTCTTCCCCCATGAGCAGTTCTTC.

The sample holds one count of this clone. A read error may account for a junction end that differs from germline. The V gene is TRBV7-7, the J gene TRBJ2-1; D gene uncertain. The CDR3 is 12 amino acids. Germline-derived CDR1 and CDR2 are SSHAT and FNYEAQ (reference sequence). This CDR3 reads CASSSQSGEQFF. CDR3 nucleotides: TGTGCTAGCAGCTCCCAGTCGGGTGAGCAGTTCTTC. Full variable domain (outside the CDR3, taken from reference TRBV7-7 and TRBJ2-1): GAGVSQSPRYKVTKRGQDVTLRCDPISSHATLYWYQQALGQGPEFLTYFNYEAQPDKSGLPSDRFSAERPEGSISTLTIQRTEQRDSAMYRCASSSQSGEQFFGPGTRLTVL.

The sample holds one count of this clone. The CDR3, as DNA: TGTGCCAGGAAGCCGGTAGGACTAGCTCTTGCCGTCTCCTACAATGAGCAGTTCTTC. This sequence encodes CARKPVGLALAVSYNEQFF. The chain carries TRBV9 and TRBJ2-1, with 8 bases fitting TRBD2. The junction had 19 bases not matched to a gene; V was cut back by 8 bases and J by 0 bases. The CDR3 consists of 19 residues. Germline-derived CDR1 and CDR2 are SGDLS and YYNGEE.

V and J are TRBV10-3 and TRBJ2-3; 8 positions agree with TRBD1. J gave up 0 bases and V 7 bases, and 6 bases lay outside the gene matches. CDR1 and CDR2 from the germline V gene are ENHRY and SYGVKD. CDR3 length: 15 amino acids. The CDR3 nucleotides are TGTGCCATCAAACCGGGACAGGATAGCACAGATACGCAGTATTTT. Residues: CAIKPGQDSTDTQYF.

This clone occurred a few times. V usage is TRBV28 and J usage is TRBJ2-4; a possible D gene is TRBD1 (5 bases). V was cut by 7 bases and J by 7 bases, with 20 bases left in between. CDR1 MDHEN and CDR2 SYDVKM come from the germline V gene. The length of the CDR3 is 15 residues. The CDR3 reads CASTNGPWGSNIQYF. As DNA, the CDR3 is TGTGCCAGCACCAACGGGCCCTGGGGCAGCAACATTCAGTACTTC.

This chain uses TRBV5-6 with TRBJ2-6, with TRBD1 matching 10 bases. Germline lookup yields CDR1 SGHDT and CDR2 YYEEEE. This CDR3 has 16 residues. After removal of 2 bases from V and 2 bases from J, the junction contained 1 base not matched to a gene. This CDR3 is CASSFGQGAGANVLTF. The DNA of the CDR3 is TGTGCCAGCAGCTTTGGACAGGGGGCTGGGGCCAACGTCCTGACTTTC. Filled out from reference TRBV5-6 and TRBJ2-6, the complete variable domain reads DAGVTQSPTHLIKTRGQQVTLRCSPKSGHDTVSWYQQALGQGPQFIFQYYEEEERQRGNFPDRFSGHQFPNYSSELNVNALLLGDSALYLCASSFGQGAGANVLTFGAGSRLTVL.